This is a list of T cell receptor beta chains from one sample in a study of cytomegalovirus exposure and HLA in healthy donors. Data came from immunoSEQ multiplex PCR; TCRdb stores just in-frame clones and leaves some out. This table holds fewer than 250,000 clones, roughly three quarters found once. The sequencing input was PBMCs. These receptors were taken from a male donor in good health and CMV-seropositive. The CDR3 runs from the conserved cysteine through the conserved F or W. The order of the fields is J gene, clone size, D gene, CDR3 length, V gene, CDR3 DNA, CDR3 protein. A D gene is named only where the DNA matches it firmly. The size of a clone is reported for some rows only, either as once, few or many, or as a class for expanded clones.

TRBJ1-6 | - | - | 13 | TRBV7-3 | TGTGCCAGCAGCTTAGGGGCGGAATCACCCCTCCACTTT | CASSLGAESPLHF
TRBJ2-7 | - | TRBD2 | 14 | TRBV18 | TGTGCCAGCTCACCAAAGCGGGACTCCTACGAGCAGTACTTC | CASSPKRDSYEQYF
TRBJ2-7 | once | - | 16 | TRBV7-2 | TGTGCCAGCAGCTTAGTGAGTCAAGTCCGCTCCTACGAGCAGTACTTC | CASSLVSQVRSYEQYF
TRBJ2-2 | - | TRBD2 | 15 | TRBV7-6 | TGTGCCTGGAGGGCTAGCGGGGGTTACACCGGGGAGCTGTTTTTT | CAWRASGGYTGELFF
TRBJ1-4 | - | - | 14 | TRBV19 | TGTGCCAGTCGAACAGGAGCAACTAATGAAAAACTGTTTTTT | CASRTGATNEKLFF
TRBJ1-2 | - | TRBD1 | 15 | TRBV7-9 | TGTGCCAGCAACCATATGACACAGGGGGCGCATGGCTACACCTTC | CASNHMTQGAHGYTF
TRBJ2-1 | - | TRBD2 | 14 | TRBV7-3 | TGTGCCAGCAGCACTAGCGGGGGGTACAATGAGCAGTTCTTC | CASSTSGGYNEQFF
TRBJ2-7 | - | - | 15 | TRBV27 | TGTGCCAGCAGTTTATCAACCCTGGTGAGGTACGAGCAGTACTTC | CASSLSTLVRYEQYF
TRBJ1-4 | - | - | 12 | TRBV28 | TGTGCCAGCAGCAGCGGAGGCGAAAAACTGTTTTTT | CASSSGGEKLFF
TRBJ1-4 | - | TRBD1 | 15 | TRBV6-4 | TGTGCCAGACAGGGATCGACAGGGCCATATGAAAAACTGTTTTTT | CARQGSTGPYEKLFF
TRBJ1-2 | - | TRBD1 | 16 | TRBV7-8 | TGTGCCAGCAGCTTACAGACAGGGGACGCGAACTATGGCTACACCTTC | CASSLQTGDANYGYTF
TRBJ2-7 | - | TRBD1 | 13 | TRBV6-1 | TGTGCCAGCAGTGGACAGGGGGCAGGCGAGCAGTACTTC | CASSGQGAGEQYF
TRBJ1-5 | - | TRBD1 | 14 | TRBV4-3 | TGCGCCAGCAGCCACGGGACAGGGAATCAGCCCCAGCATTTT | CASSHGTGNQPQHF
TRBJ2-3 | - | TRBD1 | 16 | TRBV7-3 | TGTGCCAGCAGCTCCGGGACAGGTACTAGCACAGATACGCAGTATTTT | CASSSGTGTSTDTQYF
TRBJ2-1 | - | - | 15 | TRBV5-1 | TGCGCCAGCAGCTTGACAGGAGATAACTACAATGAGCAGTTCTTC | CASSLTGDNYNEQFF
TRBJ1-2 | - | TRBD1 | 13 | TRBV27 | TGTGCCAGCAGTGGGGGGACAGGGGTCGGCTACACCTTC | CASSGGTGVGYTF
TRBJ2-7 | once | - | 17 | TRBV14 | TGTGCCAGCAGCCAACCGACAGCGCCCCCCCCGCGAAACGAGCAGTACTTC | CASSQPTAPPPRNEQYF
TRBJ2-1 | - | - | 16 | TRBV15 | TGTGCCACCAGCAGAATGGGAGCCTCGTTCTCGGATGAGCAGTTCTTC | CATSRMGASFSDEQFF
TRBJ2-5 | few | - | 15 | TRBV28 | TGTGCCAGCAGATCTCGACAACTAGGAGAAGAGACCCAGTACTTC | CASRSRQLGEETQYF
TRBJ2-2 | - | - | 14 | TRBV11-3 | TGTGCCAGCAGCTACTACGGACTCCCCGGGGAGCTGTTTTTT | CASSYYGLPGELFF
TRBJ2-1 | - | - | 17 | TRBV5-1 | TGCGCCAGCAGCTTGGAGACAGCCCCCACCTCCTACAATGAGCAGTTCTTC | CASSLETAPTSYNEQFF
TRBJ2-5 | - | - | 13 | TRBV25-1 | TGTGCCAGCAGTACGGCAGGCCCAGAGACCCAGTACTTC | CASSTAGPETQYF
TRBJ2-5 | - | TRBD1 | 16 | TRBV9 | TGTGCCAGCAGTGCTAACAGGGGGAAATTAGAGGAGACCCAGTACTTC | CASSANRGKLEETQYF
TRBJ2-5 | - | - | 14 | TRBV2 | TGTGCCAGCAGTGCACGGGGGAGCGGGGAGACCCAGTACTTC | CASSARGSGETQYF
TRBJ2-7 | - | - | 15 | TRBV14 | TGTGCCAGCAGCCAAGATCAGGGAAGCTCCTACGAGCAGTACTTC | CASSQDQGSSYEQYF
TRBJ2-2 | - | TRBD1 | 16 | TRBV19 | TGTGCCAGTAGTATATTGGAGACAGGGCACACCGGGGAGCTGTTTTTT | CASSILETGHTGELFF
TRBJ1-1 | once | TRBD1 | 14 | TRBV9 | TGTGCCAGCAACGCAGGGGGGTGGAACACTGAAGCTTTCTTT | CASNAGGWNTEAFF
TRBJ2-3 | once | - | 15 | TRBV28 | TGTGCCAGCGGCACAGGGCTACTTGGCACAGATACGCAGTATTTT | CASGTGLLGTDTQYF
TRBJ2-2 | - | TRBD2 | 19 | TRBV9 | TGTGCCAGCAGCGTAGGGACTAGCGGGGGAAAAAAGTACACCGGGGAGCTGTTTTTT | CASSVGTSGGKKYTGELFF
TRBJ2-7 | - | - | 16 | TRBV4-2 | TGTGCCAGCAGCCAAGGTTTGGAGGTCGGCTTCTACGAGCAGTACTTC | CASSQGLEVGFYEQYF
TRBJ2-1 | - | - | 17 | TRBV4-1 | TGCGCCAGCAGCCAAGAGAACGCGGGGTGGACCTACAATGAGCAGTTCTTC | CASSQENAGWTYNEQFF
TRBJ1-1 | - | TRBD1 | 11 | TRBV20-1 | TGCAGTGCTAAAGGGACAGGGGGAGCTTTCTTT | CSAKGTGGAFF
TRBJ2-7 | - | - | 12 | TRBV2 | TGTGCCAGCACCGGACAGAACTACGAGCAGTACTTC | CASTGQNYEQYF
TRBJ2-7 | - | - | 17 | TRBV27 | TGTGCCAGCAGTTTAACGCTAGCGCAGGGTTACTCCTACGAGCAGTACTTC | CASSLTLAQGYSYEQYF
TRBJ2-2 | few | - | 16 | TRBV14 | TGTGCCAGCAGCCACTTTAACAGGGTATCCACCGGGGAGCTGTTTTTT | CASSHFNRVSTGELFF
TRBJ2-5 | once | - | 13 | TRBV18 | TGTGCCAGCTCACCAAGGATGGAGGAGACCCAGTACTTC | CASSPRMEETQYF
TRBJ1-2 | few | TRBD1 | 14 | TRBV5-1 | TGCGCCAGCAGAGCTCAGGGGGCGACCTATGGCTACACCTTC | CASRAQGATYGYTF
TRBJ2-5 | once | - | 12 | TRBV2 | TGTGCCAGCAGACGCGATCAAGAGACCCAGTACTTC | CASRRDQETQYF
TRBJ2-1 | - | - | 12 | TRBV7-9 | TGTGCCAGCAGCCTCGAAGCGAATGAGCAGTTCTTC | CASSLEANEQFF
TRBJ2-1 | - | TRBD2 | 17 | TRBV11-3 | TGTGCCAGCAGCTTAGGGGGACTAGCGGGGTACTACAATGAGCAGTTCTTC | CASSLGGLAGYYNEQFF
TRBJ2-1 | - | TRBD1 | 14 | TRBV2 | TGTGCCAGCAGCTCGGACAGGGTAGGGAATGAGCAGTTCTTC | CASSSDRVGNEQFF